This T cell receptor beta chain was obtained from a study of blood T cell repertoires in COVID-19. Study-level information: COVID-19 samples, acute and convalescent, were from the United States, Italy and Spain. Nucleic acid was either cDNA or gDNA, and it came from T cells, B-cell-depleted T cells, or PBMCs.

The V segment lost 7 bases and the J segment 6 bases; nucleotides outside the gene matches: 5. From germline, CDR1 is WNHNN and CDR2 SYGVQD (reference sequence). CDR3 length: 13 amino acids. In the authors' methods: Reference gene primer amplification in the assay estimated nucleated cell counts. TCRdb's table, derived via immunoSEQ multiplex PCR, lists solely in-frame clones and lacks some. V and J calls and clone size are those listed in that table; D and trimming were worked out from the DNA. The sample has about 120,000 clones; around 87% are singletons. The source material was peripheral blood. This chain joins TRBV10-1 and TRBJ2-3, with 9 bases identical to TRBD2. This clonotype was sampled from a human donor in a cohort sampled during active COVID-19. CDR3 DNA: TGCGCCAGCAAGAGCGGGAGGAGGGATACGCAGTATTTT. The encoded protein is CASKSGRRDTQYF.